The next 32 T cell receptor beta chains were all read from a single sample in a study of shared clonotypes between healthy human individuals. Sequencing was performed with immunoSEQ multiplex PCR; in TCRdb, only in-frame clones are kept and a portion is missing. The repertoire consists of some 2.4 million clones, with under 95% occurring once and the leading ten covering 0.36%. Sequencing was carried out using naive CD4+ T cells from PBMCs. Subset in this sample: CD45RA+ positively selected. The receptors come from a man aged 18-30 years in good health. Some clones in this sample may be carry-over from other donors' samples.

This rearrangement joins TRBV7-9 to TRBJ2-1; 9 bases fit TRBD2. J lost 5 bases, V lost 7 bases, and 12 bases had no gene match. CDR3 length: 16 residues. From germline, CDR1 is SEHNR and CDR2 FQNEAQ (reference sequence). The DNA for the CDR3 is TGTGCCAGCACCAAAAGCGGGAGGCTTCCCAACAATGAGCAGTTCTTC. Encoded protein: CASTKSGRLPNNEQFF.

With respect to this clone: Other DNA sequences of this sample code for an identical CDR3. This chain links TRBV18 with TRBJ2-1; TRBD2 matches 12 bases. Unmatched junction bases numbered 1, after V lost 3 bases and J lost 4 bases. Per germline, CDR1 KGHSH and CDR2 LQKENI. The CDR3 sequence is 15 residues long. CDR3: CASSPTSGRYNEQFF. As DNA, the CDR3 is TGTGCCAGCTCACCTACTAGCGGGAGGTACAATGAGCAGTTCTTC.

The rearrangement links TRBV10-3 to TRBJ1-2; 11 bases map to TRBD1. The V gene end was trimmed by 2 bases and the J gene end by 4 bases; junction bases not matched to a gene: 12. The CDR3 runs to 18 residues. In germline, CDR1 is ENHRY, CDR2 SYGVKD. Written as DNA, the CDR3 is TGTGCCATCAGTGAGCGCCGGGACAGGGGGACTATCGCCTATGGCTACACCTTC. Translation: CAISERRDRGTIAYGYTF.

As regards this clone: Other DNA sequences in this specimen translate into the identical CDR3. The rearrangement uses TRBV18 and TRBJ2-3; tentative D call: TRBD2 (6 bases). Trimming removed 2 bases from V and 1 base from J, with 7 bases in between. Germline V gene data show CDR1 as KGHSH and CDR2 as LQKENI. This CDR3 is 14 amino acids long. CDR3 sequence reads: CASSPGGGTDTQYF. In nucleotides, the CDR3 is TGTGCCAGCTCACCAGGAGGGGGCACAGATACGCAGTATTTT.

This rearrangement joins TRBV28 to TRBJ2-1; TRBD2 matches at 11 bases. V lost 6 bases and J lost 0; bases outside the gene matches: 7. CDR3 length: 17 amino acids. CDR1 and CDR2 (germline): MDHEN, SYDVKM. The CDR3 reads CASRETSGASSYNEQFF. The CDR3 region has the DNA TGTGCCAGCAGGGAGACTAGCGGGGCTAGCTCCTACAATGAGCAGTTCTTC.

This rearrangement joins TRBV10-3 to TRBJ1-2; D is possibly TRBD1 (6 bases). This CDR3 spans 13 amino acids. The V end was cut by 3 bases, the J end by 2 bases, with 7 bases between. Looked up from germline, CDR1 is ENHRY and CDR2 is SYGVKD. CDR3 sequence reads: CAISDTGNYGYTF. The DNA of the CDR3 is TGTGCCATCAGTGACACAGGGAACTATGGCTACACCTTC.

CDR3 DNA sequence: TGTGCCAGCAGTTCCTGGACAGGGATAGGGGAGACCCAGTACTTC. It encodes CASSSWTGIGETQYF. The chain employs TRBV28 and TRBJ2-5; 8 bases align to TRBD1. This CDR3 contains 15 residues. Per the germline V gene, CDR1 is MDHEN and CDR2 is SYDVKM. V lost 4 bases to trimming and J lost 5 bases; unmatched junction nucleotides: 9.

Turning to this clone: Other DNA sequences in the sample encode the same CDR3. The chain combines TRBV5-1 with TRBJ1-4, with 7 bases identical to TRBD1. The CDR3 covers 14 residues. V dropped 2 bases and J dropped 5; count of bases not matched to a gene: 3. CDR1 and CDR2 (germline): SGHRS, YFSETQ. The CDR3 protein is CASSLGQENEKLFF. CDR3 bases: TGCGCCAGCAGCTTAGGACAGGAAAATGAAAAACTGTTTTTT.

The CDR3 reads CASSSPPNEQYF. The CDR3 DNA follows: TGTGCCAGCAGCTCCCCGCCCAACGAGCAGTACTTC. The V call is TRBV7-2, the J call TRBJ2-7; D not resolved. The V end lost 4 bases, the J end lost 5 bases, and 9 bases lay between the germline ends. The CDR3 extends over 12 amino acids. Germline V gene data show CDR1 as SGHTA and CDR2 as FQGNSA.

The V gene is TRBV5-1, the J gene TRBJ2-3, with 13 nucleotides matching TRBD2. The CDR3 loop spans 16 amino acids. Germline V gene lookup returns CDR1 SGHRS and CDR2 YFSETQ. Trimming took 4 bases from V and 9 from J; bases not matched to a gene: 11. CDR3 in DNA: TGCGCCAGCAGCCCTGGGACTAGCGGGATCCCACGGACGCAGTATTTT. This translates into CASSPGTSGIPRTQYF.

The rearrangement joins TRBV5-1 to TRBJ2-1; maybe TRBD2 (6 bases). The CDR3 contains 13 residues. Germline CDR1 is SGHRS and CDR2 is YFSETQ. Trimming removed 1 base at V and 8 bases at J, with 10 bases between. The CDR3 loop reads CASSLRRDDEQFF. CDR3 nucleotides: TGCGCCAGCAGCTTGCGGCGGGATGATGAGCAGTTCTTC. The full variable domain, its missing parts supplied by reference TRBV5-1 and TRBJ2-1, is KAGVTQTPRYLIKTRGQQVTLSCSPISGHRSVSWYQQTPGQGLQFLFEYFSETQRNKGNFPGRFSGRQFSNSRSEMNVSTLELGDSALYLCASSLRRDDEQFFGPGTRLTVL.

The chain carries TRBV5-1 and TRBJ2-5; D is undetermined. CDR1 SGHRS and CDR2 YFSETQ come from the germline V gene. The V gene lost 0 bases and the J gene lost 10 bases, with 19 bases spanning the gap. The CDR3 runs to 15 residues. The CDR3 sequence: CASSLETAATVGQYF. In nucleotides, the CDR3 is TGCGCCAGCAGCTTGGAGACGGCGGCCACGGTTGGCCAGTACTTC.

Only one count was recorded for this clone. The chain is built from TRBV5-8 and TRBJ1-5; no firm D call. The CDR3 length is 15 residues. Trimming pared 0 bases from V and 6 bases from J, leaving 13 bases between. Germline V gives CDR1 SGHTS, CDR2 YDEGEE. The CDR3 coding sequence is TGTGCCAGCAGCTTGGGTATGATGGAGGGTCAGCCCCAGCATTTT. Translation: CASSLGMMEGQPQHF. The full variable domain, completed using reference TRBV5-8 and TRBJ1-5, is EAGVTQSPTHLIKTRGQQATLRCSPISGHTSVYWYQQALGLGLQFLLWYDEGEERNRGNFPPRFSGRQFPNYSSELNVNALELEDSALYLCASSLGMMEGQPQHFGDGTRLSIL.

The rearrangement links TRBV7-3 to TRBJ1-6, with 7 bases identical to TRBD1. Germline V gives CDR1 SGHTA, CDR2 FQGTGA. The CDR3 loop spans 17 amino acids. Trimming took 0 bases from V and 6 from J; bases not matched to a gene: 8. The CDR3 spells CASSLTAGTDINSPLHF. The CDR3 DNA reads as TGTGCCAGCAGCTTAACCGCAGGGACAGACATTAATTCACCCCTCCACTTT.

The rearrangement uses TRBV7-6 and TRBJ2-2, with a tentative D call TRBD1 (5 bases). V gave up 5 bases and J gave up 7 bases, with 20 bases separating them. The CDR3 consists of 16 residues. Germline assignment: CDR1 SGHVS and CDR2 FNYEAQ. The DNA for the CDR3 is TGTGCCAGCAGCCCAGTCCAGGGCCGGTTAAGCGGGGAGCTGTTTTTT. This gives the protein CASSPVQGRLSGELFF.

The count of this clone is one. The chain joins TRBV6-1 to TRBJ1-4, with D possibly being TRBD1 (5 bases). V was clipped by 1 base and J by 7 bases, with 13 bases between them. This CDR3 region has 15 residues. CDR1 is MNHNS and CDR2 is SASEGT in the germline V gene. The CDR3 is CASSEDRFRSEKLFF. CDR3 nucleotide sequence: TGTGCCAGCAGTGAAGACAGGTTCAGAAGTGAAAAACTGTTTTTT.

The gene calls are TRBV5-1 and TRBJ1-3, with D unclear. V lost 0 bases and J lost 4, with 17 bases in between. The length of the CDR3 is 17 residues. From germline, CDR1 is SGHRS and CDR2 YFSETQ. CDR3: CASSLGPKEVSGNTIYF. As DNA, the CDR3 is TGCGCCAGCAGCTTGGGGCCCAAGGAAGTCAGCGGAAACACCATATATTTT.

The V gene is TRBV28, the J gene TRBJ2-7, with a weak D call TRBD1 (6 bases). The CDR3 spans 15 residues. Trimming pared 2 bases from V and 0 bases from J, leaving 11 bases between. Per the germline V gene, CDR1 is MDHEN and CDR2 is SYDVKM. The CDR3 coding sequence is TGTGCCAGCAGTTTAGACCGGACAGTCTCCTACGAGCAGTACTTC. It yields the protein CASSLDRTVSYEQYF.

V gene TRBV5-1 combines with J gene TRBJ2-3; D is possibly TRBD2 (6 bases). The V gene lost 0 bases and the J gene lost 6 bases, with 11 bases spanning the gap. The germline V gene encodes CDR1 SGHRS and CDR2 YFSETQ. The CDR3 length is 14 residues. The CDR3 DNA sequence: TGCGCCAGCAGCTTGGGACTAGAGGTGGATACGCAGTATTTT. The encoded protein is CASSLGLEVDTQYF.

The rearrangement uses TRBV5-5 and TRBJ2-7; D unresolved. Germline V gene sequence: CDR1 SGHKS, CDR2 YYEKEE (reference sequence). The CDR3 totals 16 residues. V shed 4 bases and J shed 0 bases, with 17 bases lying between them. CDR3 bases: TGTGCCAGCAGCAGCTCCGGGCCCCGCTCCTCCTACGAGCAGTACTTC. The encoded protein is CASSSSGPRSSYEQYF.

This clone occurred once. The gene calls are TRBV5-1 and TRBJ2-2, with 8 bases lining up with TRBD2. This CDR3 contains 15 residues. Unmatched junction bases numbered 5, after V lost 0 bases and J lost 7 bases. The germline V gene has CDR1 SGHRS and CDR2 YFSETQ. The CDR3 nucleotides read TGCGCCAGCAGCTTGGCCGGCGGGAGGATCGGGGAGCTGTTTTTT. Protein sequence: CASSLAGGRIGELFF.

The chain has TRBV7-2 and TRBJ2-1; 12 bases agree with TRBD2. Germline CDR1 SGHTA, CDR2 FQGNSA. This CDR3 has 15 amino acids. J was trimmed by 10 bases and V by 5 bases; bases with no gene match: 9. This chain's CDR3 is CASSPASGRAGEQFF. CDR3 bases: TGTGCCAGCAGCCCCGCTAGCGGGAGGGCAGGAGAGCAGTTCTTC.

CDR3 sequence (DNA): TGTGCCAGCGGAACCGGGACAGGGGCCCAAAAACTGTTTTTT. It encodes CASGTGTGAQKLFF. The chain links TRBV28 to TRBJ1-4; TRBD1 matches at 10 bases. Germline values: CDR1 MDHEN, CDR2 SYDVKM. The CDR3 length is 14 residues. V dropped 8 bases and J dropped 9; count of bases not matched to a gene: 9.

The chain employs TRBV5-1 and TRBJ1-1; D is unclear. The germline V and J ends were trimmed by 4 bases and 3 bases, with 16 bases remaining between them. Germline CDR1 and CDR2: SGHRS and YFSETQ. The CDR3 spans 15 residues. The CDR3 coding sequence is TGCGCCAGCAGCCCCGGTGGTCTTGGGTACACTGAAGCTTTCTTT. It codes for CASSPGGLGYTEAFF.

The chain couples TRBV2 to TRBJ2-3, with TRBD1 identical over 10 bases. The CDR3 is 13 residues long. Per germline, CDR1 SNHLY and CDR2 FYNNEI. With V trimmed by 7 bases and J by 4 bases, 2 bases remained unmatched. In DNA form, the CDR3 reads TGTGCCAGCAACGGACAGGGGGCAGATACGCAGTATTTT. Amino acid sequence: CASNGQGADTQYF.

V usage is TRBV11-2 and J usage is TRBJ2-7; a possible D gene is TRBD2 (5 bases). The CDR3 totals 14 residues. Germline V gene lookup returns CDR1 SGHAT and CDR2 FQNNGV. V lost 5 bases, J lost 0 bases, and 11 bases lay in between. The CDR3 here is CASSVRGFSYEQYF. CDR3 in DNA: TGTGCCAGCAGCGTACGGGGTTTCTCCTACGAGCAGTACTTC.

This clone showed up just once. Different DNA sequences within this sample yield the same CDR3. CDR3 DNA sequence: TGCGCCAGCAGCTTGGAGGGGGCCGAGACCCAGTACTTC. Translation gives CASSLEGAETQYF. This chain uses TRBV5-1 with TRBJ2-5; 7 bases fit TRBD1. The junction had 1 base not matched to a gene; V was cut back by 0 bases and J by 5 bases. The CDR3 runs 13 residues. Germline V gene data show CDR1 as SGHRS and CDR2 as YFSETQ.

The chain has TRBV19 and TRBJ1-2; no firm D call. V lost 4 bases and J 3 bases, leaving 15 bases between the germline ends. This CDR3 is 15 amino acids long. Germline V lookup: CDR1 LNHDA, CDR2 SQIVND (reference sequence). The CDR3 region is CASSKYTPTDYGYTF. The DNA for the CDR3 is TGTGCCAGTAGTAAATACACTCCCACGGACTATGGCTACACCTTC.

The chain recombines TRBV11-2 with TRBJ1-4; tentatively, D is TRBD1 (5 bases). The germline CDR1 and CDR2 sequences are SGHAT and FQNNGV. V lost 5 bases to trimming and J lost 5 bases, with 15 bases between them. The CDR3 consists of 15 residues. The CDR3 spells CASSPLTGANEKLFF. For the CDR3, the DNA is TGTGCCAGCAGCCCACTTACAGGAGCGAATGAAAAACTGTTTTTT.

Note on this clone: Other DNA sequences from this sample encode an identical CDR3 as well. V is TRBV5-1 and J is TRBJ1-1; 9 nucleotides match TRBD1. The CDR3 has 14 amino acids. The J segment lost 4 bases and the V segment lost 4 bases, leaving 5 bases of the junction unmatched. The germline gives CDR1 SGHRS, CDR2 YFSETQ. CDR3 sequence reads: CASSPGQGITEAFF. In DNA, the CDR3 is TGCGCCAGCAGCCCGGGACAGGGAATCACTGAAGCTTTCTTT.

This rearrangement joins TRBV6-6 to TRBJ1-5; 9 bases agree with TRBD1. CDR1 MNHNY and CDR2 SVGAGI come from the germline V gene (reference sequence). The CDR3 covers 15 residues. J was trimmed by 3 bases and V by 6 bases; bases with no gene match: 6. DNA of the CDR3: TGTGCCAGCAGACAGGGACAGGGATCCAATCAGCCCCAGCATTTT. This encodes CASRQGQGSNQPQHF.

V usage is TRBV25-1 and J usage is TRBJ2-2, with D tentatively TRBD1 (5 bases). Trimming pared 2 bases from V and 4 bases from J, leaving 8 bases between. CDR3 length: 14 amino acids. Germline V lookup: CDR1 MGHDK, CDR2 SYGVNS. CDR3 amino acids: CASSEGHFTGELFF. Written as DNA, the CDR3 is TGTGCCAGCAGTGAAGGACACTTCACCGGGGAGCTGTTTTTT.